This T cell receptor beta chain appears in the sequencing data of a study of glioma-infiltrating T cells. Study in general: Samples included WHO grade II oligodendrogliomas or astrocytomas and initial-diagnosis grade IV glioblastomas.

The iRepertoire nested amplicon-rescue multiplex PCR amplified TCR alpha and beta CDR3s from RNA. TCRdb re-analysed the multiplex PCR reads in MiXCR, keeping a single row per CDR3 protein. The sample includes fewer than 500,000 distinct CDR3 sequences, more than 35% of them seen just once. The germline gives CDR1 LNHNV, CDR2 YYDKDF (reference sequence). The V gene lost 0 bases and the J gene lost 3 bases, with 11 bases spanning the gap. The CDR3 contains 15 residues. This chain uses TRBV15 with TRBJ1-2; D gene uncertain. The source material was glioma tissue, nonneoplastic brain tissue, or PBMCs (not recorded which). The receptor was isolated from a human donor with low-grade glioma or glioblastoma, undergoing nonglioma brain surgery, or in good health (not recorded which). CDR3 in DNA: TGTGCCACCAGCAGAGAGGGCCAATCCCACTATGGCTACACCTTC. Its protein is CATSREGQSHYGYTF.